This T cell receptor beta chain was captured in a study of blood T cell repertoires in COVID-19. Study-wide background: COVID-19 samples from acute and convalescent phases originated in the United States, Italy and Spain.

This clone occurred a few times. Per the original methods: Estimation of nucleated cell counts relied on the amplification of reference gene primers. Method: immunoSEQ multiplex PCR; TCRdb's copy keeps in-frame clones and lacks some. That table furnishes V, J and clone size, whereas the DNA furnished D and trimming. The sample has about 310,000 clones; around 87% are singletons. Germline V lookup: CDR1 SGDLS, CDR2 YYNGEE. V lost 0 bases and J lost 5, with 9 bases in between. The CDR3 totals 13 residues. The sequenced sample was peripheral blood. The J gene is TRBJ2-7, the V gene TRBV9; a possible D gene is TRBD2 (5 bases). This clonotype was obtained from a woman between 35 and 50 years old with COVID-19, enrolled during active disease. CDR3 nucleotide sequence: TGTGCCAGCAGCGTAGGGAGGCGGGACGAGCAGTACTTC. Residues: CASSVGRRDEQYF.